This TCR beta chain originates from a study of blood T cell repertoires in COVID-19. Across the study: COVID-19 samples, acute and convalescent, were from the United States, Italy and Spain. From T cells, B-cell-depleted T cells, or PBMCs came the material, which was cDNA or gDNA.

Measured with immunoSEQ multiplex PCR; TCRdb has only the in-frame clones, and not every one. The table lists roughly 34,000 clones, about 91% of them singletons. This clone was seen more than once but under ten times. This CDR3 is 13 amino acids long. Germline V CDR1 and CDR2: SEHNR, FQNEAQ (reference sequence). V was clipped by 1 base and J by 9 bases, with 10 bases between them. Sequencing input: peripheral blood. V gene TRBV7-9 combines with J gene TRBJ2-4; D perhaps matches TRBD1 (6 bases). This TCR was sampled from a woman aged 65 to 85 with active COVID-19. The DNA for the CDR3 is TGTGCCAGCAGCTTAGACAGGGTGAGCATTCAGTACTTC. Translated: CASSLDRVSIQYF. The full variable domain, its missing parts supplied by reference TRBV7-9 and TRBJ2-4, is DTGVSQNPRHKITKRGQNVTFRCDPISEHNRLYWYRQTLGQGPEFLTYFQNEAQLEKSRLLSDRFSAERPKGSFSTLEIQRTEQGDSAMYLCASSLDRVSIQYFGAGTRLSVL.